The clone carrying this TCR beta chain was seen only a few times. The CDR3 extends over 13 amino acids. Germline loops: CDR1 WNHNN, CDR2 SYGVQD (reference sequence). V shed 2 bases and J shed 11 bases, with 16 bases lying between them. This sample was included in a study of T cell responses to AZD1222 COVID-19 vaccine. Background on the study: Pooled samples include second doses given at about 4 or 12 weeks.

Produced via immunoSEQ multiplex PCR; TCRdb's table is partial and in-frame only. Here the sample spans 140,000 to 150,000 clones, about 94% being singletons. The input for sequencing was peripheral blood, taken on day 0 of AZD1222 vaccination. The clonotype originates from an adult in good health. V is TRBV10-1 and J is TRBJ2-7; D tentatively reads TRBD1 or TRBD2 (5 bases each). This chain's CDR3 is CASSEIGAGTKYF. CDR3 DNA: TGCGCCAGCAGTGAGATAGGGGCCGGGACCAAGTACTTC.